Only one count was recorded for the clone carrying this TCR beta chain. This sample was included in a study of T cell changes during pregnancy in multiple sclerosis. V lost 1 base, J lost 7 bases, and 0 bases stayed unmatched. In germline, CDR1 is SGHVS, CDR2 FNYEAQ. CDR3 length: 14 amino acids. The repertoire was sequenced with immunoSEQ multiplex PCR; TCRdb's copy has only in-frame clones and lacks some. Here the sample spans 60,000 to 70,000 clones, 90% to 95% being singletons. The sequence came from a female donor in good health, enrolled as a control in a pregnancy study. This material consisted of peripheral blood, taken after pregnancy. This chain links TRBV7-6 with TRBJ2-1, with 11 nucleotides matching TRBD2. CDR3 nucleotides: TGTGCCAGCAGCTTAGTAGCGGGGGGGAATGAGCAGTTCTTC. Amino acids: CASSLVAGGNEQFF.